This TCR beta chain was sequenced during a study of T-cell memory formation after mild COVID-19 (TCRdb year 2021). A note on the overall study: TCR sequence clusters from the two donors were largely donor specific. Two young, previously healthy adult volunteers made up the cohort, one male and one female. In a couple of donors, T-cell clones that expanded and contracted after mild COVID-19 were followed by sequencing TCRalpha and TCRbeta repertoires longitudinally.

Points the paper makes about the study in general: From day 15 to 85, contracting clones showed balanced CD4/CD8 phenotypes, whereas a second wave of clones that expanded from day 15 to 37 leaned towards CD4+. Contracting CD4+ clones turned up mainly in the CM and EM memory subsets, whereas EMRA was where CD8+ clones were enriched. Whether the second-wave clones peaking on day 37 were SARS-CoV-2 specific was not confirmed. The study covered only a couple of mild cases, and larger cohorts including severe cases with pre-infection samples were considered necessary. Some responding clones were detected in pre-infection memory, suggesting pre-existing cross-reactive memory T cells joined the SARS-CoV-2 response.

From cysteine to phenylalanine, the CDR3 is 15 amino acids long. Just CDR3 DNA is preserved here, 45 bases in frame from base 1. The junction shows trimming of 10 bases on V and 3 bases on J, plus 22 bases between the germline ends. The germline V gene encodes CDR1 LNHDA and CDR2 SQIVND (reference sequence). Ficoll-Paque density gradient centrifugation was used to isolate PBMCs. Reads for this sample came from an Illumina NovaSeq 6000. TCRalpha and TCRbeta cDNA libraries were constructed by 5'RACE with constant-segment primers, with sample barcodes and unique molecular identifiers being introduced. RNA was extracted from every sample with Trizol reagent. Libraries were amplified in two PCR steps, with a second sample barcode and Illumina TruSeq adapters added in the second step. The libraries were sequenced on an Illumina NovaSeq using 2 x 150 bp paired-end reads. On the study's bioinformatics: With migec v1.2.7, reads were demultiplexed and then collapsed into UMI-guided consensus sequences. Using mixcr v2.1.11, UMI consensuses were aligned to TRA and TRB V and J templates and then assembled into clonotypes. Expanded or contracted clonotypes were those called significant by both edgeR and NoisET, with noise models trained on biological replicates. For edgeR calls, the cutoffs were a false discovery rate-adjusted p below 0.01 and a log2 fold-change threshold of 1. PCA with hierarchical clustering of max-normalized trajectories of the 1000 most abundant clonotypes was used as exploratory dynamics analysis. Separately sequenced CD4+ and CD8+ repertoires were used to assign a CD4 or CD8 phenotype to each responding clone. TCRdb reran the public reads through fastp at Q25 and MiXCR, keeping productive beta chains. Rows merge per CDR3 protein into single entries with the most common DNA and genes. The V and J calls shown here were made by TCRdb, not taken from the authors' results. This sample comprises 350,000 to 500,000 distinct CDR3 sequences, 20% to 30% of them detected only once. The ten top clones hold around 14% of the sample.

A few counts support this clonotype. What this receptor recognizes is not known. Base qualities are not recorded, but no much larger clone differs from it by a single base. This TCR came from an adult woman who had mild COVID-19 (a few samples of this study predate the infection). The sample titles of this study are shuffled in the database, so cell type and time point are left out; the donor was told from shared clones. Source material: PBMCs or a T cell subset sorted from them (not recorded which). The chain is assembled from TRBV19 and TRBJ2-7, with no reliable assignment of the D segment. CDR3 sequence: CATSTEMFWGYEQYF. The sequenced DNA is TGTGCCACCTCCACAGAGATGTTCTGGGGCTACGAGCAGTACTTC.